These T cell receptor beta chains were read from a single sample in a study of identical twins. Each CDR3 protein is one row after TCRdb ran MiXCR on the 5' RACE reads. This table has 500,000 to 650,000 distinct CDR3 sequences, more than 20% appearing once. This same sample was also part of a study on yellow fever vaccine responses in identical twins.

The material sequenced was CD4+ T cells sorted from blood. The receptors were sampled from a woman aged 18 to 35 in good health. Each CDR3 is given with its conserved first and last residue. D genes are given only for firm matches. A row's size may be missing; if present it is once, few, many or a size class.

>TRBJ2-1|TRBD1|-|TRBV13
CASSHTGTGRARDNEQFF
TGTGCCAGCAGCCACACCGGGACAGGGCGTGCTCGGGACAATGAGCAGTTCTTC
>TRBJ2-1|-|-|TRBV7-2
CASSLVEGVYNEQFF
TGTGCCAGCAGCTTAGTAGAGGGGGTATACAATGAGCAGTTCTTC
>TRBJ1-6|TRBD1|many|TRBV7-9
CASSPDRLYNSPLHF
TGTGCCAGCAGCCCGGACAGGCTCTATAATTCACCCCTCCACTTT
>TRBJ2-2|-|few|TRBV12-3/TRBV12-4
CASHPGSTGELFF
TGTGCCAGCCACCCAGGGTCCACCGGGGAGCTGTTTTTT
>TRBJ1-6|-|-|TRBV5-1
CASSLDLQENSPLHF
TGCGCCAGCAGCTTGGATCTCCAAGAGAATTCACCCCTCCACTTT
>TRBJ2-7|-|-|TRBV5-1
CASSLDLTKINYEQYF
TGCGCCAGCAGCTTGGATTTGACGAAAATTAACTACGAGCAGTACTTC
>TRBJ2-3|-|-|TRBV3-1
CASSLRHTDTQYF
TGTGCCAGCAGCCTCCGACACACTGATACGCAGTATTTT
>TRBJ2-1|-|-|TRBV21-1
CASRSGRKGNEQFF
TGTGCCAGCAGATCTGGGAGGAAAGGCAATGAGCAGTTCTTC
>TRBJ1-6|-|-|TRBV12-3/TRBV12-4
CASRSSSSYNSPLHF
TGTGCCAGCAGGTCCTCTAGCTCCTATAATTCACCCCTCCACTTT
>TRBJ1-2|-|-|TRBV10-3
CAIFTGNYGYTF
TGTGCCATCTTCACAGGGAACTATGGCTACACCTTC
>TRBJ2-1|TRBD1|-|TRBV9
CASSTGQGVIEQFF
TGTGCCAGCAGCACCGGACAGGGGGTTATTGAGCAGTTCTTC
>TRBJ1-6|TRBD1|few|TRBV6-1
CASRDRGEGNSPLHF
TGTGCCAGCAGGGACAGGGGGGAAGGTAATTCACCCCTCCACTTT
>TRBJ1-2|-|-|TRBV27
CASSPLQGNYGYTF
TGTGCCAGCAGCCCTCTGCAGGGTAACTATGGCTACACCTTC
>TRBJ2-4|-|-|TRBV6-1
CASSRVRWGRGVTKNIQYF
TGTGCCAGCAGTCGGGTTCGTTGGGGCCGAGGGGTGACCAAAAACATTCAGTACTTC
>TRBJ2-5|TRBD1|-|TRBV18
CASSLGQGTQRETQYF
TGTGCCAGCTCACTGGGACAGGGCACCCAGCGGGAGACCCAGTACTTC
>TRBJ2-3|TRBD2|many|TRBV29-1
CSGQRGGATSTDTQYF
TGCAGCGGCCAGCGGGGGGGGGCTACTAGCACAGATACGCAGTATTTT
>TRBJ2-2|-|few|TRBV7-6
CASSLSSVGNTGELFF
TGTGCCAGCAGCTTATCAAGCGTCGGGAACACCGGGGAGCTGTTTTTT
>TRBJ2-3|-|few|TRBV28
CASSLWGTSTDTQYF
TGTGCCAGCAGTTTATGGGGTACTAGCACAGATACGCAGTATTTT
>TRBJ2-4|TRBD1|-|TRBV20-1
CSARLGTGFSIQYF
TGCAGTGCTAGACTCGGGACAGGGTTTAGCATTCAGTACTTC
>TRBJ1-2|TRBD1|-|TRBV12-3/TRBV12-4
CASSLTGAPNYGYTF
TGTGCCAGCAGCCTAACAGGGGCGCCTAACTATGGCTACACCTTC
>TRBJ1-4|TRBD1|few|TRBV12-3/TRBV12-4
CASSPRTGGEKLFF
TGTGCCAGCAGTCCCCGGACAGGGGGCGAAAAACTGTTTTTT
>TRBJ1-1|-|-|TRBV28
CAGRTVGVDTEAFF
TGTGCCGGCCGGACGGTGGGGGTGGACACTGAAGCTTTCTTT
>TRBJ2-1|-|-|TRBV5-5
CASSLQYEQFF
TGTGCCAGCAGCTTGCAATATGAGCAGTTCTTC
>TRBJ1-1|-|-|TRBV5-1
CASSLDAGKAFF
TGCGCCAGCAGCTTGGACGCGGGGAAAGCTTTCTTT
>TRBJ2-7|-|few|TRBV4-1
CASSQAEGRYYEQYF
TGCGCCAGCAGCCAAGCAGAGGGGCGTTACTACGAGCAGTACTTC
>TRBJ2-5|TRBD1|-|TRBV20-1
CSANPGRGRAETQYF
TGCAGTGCTAACCCAGGCAGGGGGCGAGCAGAGACCCAGTACTTC
>TRBJ1-1|-|few|TRBV7-9
CASSPRVDNTEAFF
TGTGCCAGCAGCCCCAGGGTCGACAACACTGAAGCTTTCTTT
>TRBJ2-4|-|-|TRBV12-3/TRBV12-4
CASQPSLFSQGKNIQYF
TGTGCCAGCCAGCCCTCCTTATTTTCACAGGGAAAAAACATTCAGTACTTC
>TRBJ2-3|-|-|TRBV24-1
CATSEPTGLGTDTQYF
TGTGCCACCAGTGAACCTACAGGTCTGGGGACAGATACGCAGTATTTT
>TRBJ1-2|-|-|TRBV7-9
CASSYRADGGYGYTF
TGTGCCAGCAGCTATAGGGCGGACGGCGGCTATGGCTACACCTTC
>TRBJ2-3|-|-|TRBV3-1
CASSQDGVSSTDTQYF
TGTGCCAGCAGCCAAGATGGAGTGTCCTCCACAGATACGCAGTATTTT
>TRBJ2-7|TRBD1|-|TRBV4-1
CASSQGPRSGTAYEQYF
TGCGCCAGCAGCCAGGGCCCACGCTCTGGGACAGCCTACGAGCAGTACTTC
>TRBJ1-1|TRBD1|many|TRBV12-3/TRBV12-4
CASRDWDRGTEAFF
TGTGCCAGCAGGGACTGGGACAGGGGCACTGAAGCTTTCTTT
>TRBJ1-2|TRBD1|-|TRBV18
CASSPPGQGGDGYTF
TGTGCCAGCTCACCACCGGGACAGGGAGGGGATGGCTACACCTTC
>TRBJ1-1|-|many|TRBV7-2
CASSSPGGVNTEAFF
TGTGCCAGCAGCTCTCCCGGGGGAGTGAACACTGAAGCTTTCTTT
>TRBJ2-1|TRBD2|few|TRBV10-2
CASSELGLAGDKQFF
TGCGCCAGCAGTGAGCTGGGACTAGCGGGAGATAAGCAGTTCTTC
>TRBJ2-7|-|few|TRBV5-1
CASTSAAAPYEQYF
TGCGCCAGCACCTCCGCGGCCGCACCCTACGAGCAGTACTTC
>TRBJ2-3|-|-|TRBV2
CASSESGTLRTDTQYF
TGTGCCAGCAGTGAATCCGGGACCCTGCGCACAGATACGCAGTATTTT
>TRBJ2-5|-|-|TRBV5-1
CASSSRQAPRETQYF
TGCGCCAGCAGCTCCAGACAGGCCCCACGAGAGACCCAGTACTTC
>TRBJ1-2|TRBD1|-|TRBV6-5
CASSSNRGNYGYTF
TGTGCCAGCAGTTCTAACAGGGGAAACTATGGCTACACCTTC
>TRBJ2-1|TRBD1|-|TRBV5-1
CASSLTGDAYNEQFF
TGCGCCAGCAGCTTGACAGGGGACGCTTACAATGAGCAGTTCTTC
>TRBJ2-5|-|-|TRBV7-9
CASSLVRGSETQYF
TGTGCCAGCAGCTTAGTCAGGGGATCGGAGACCCAGTACTTC
>TRBJ1-4|-|-|TRBV11-2
CASSFRQLNEKLFF
TGTGCCAGCAGCTTTCGCCAGCTTAATGAAAAACTGTTTTTT
>TRBJ2-2|-|few|TRBV11-2
CASTGRGSGELFF
TGTGCCAGCACGGGGAGGGGGTCCGGGGAGCTGTTTTTT
>TRBJ2-3|TRBD2|few|TRBV5-1
CASSLVTISGSGTDTQYF
TGCGCCAGCAGCTTGGTTACCATTAGCGGGAGTGGCACAGATACGCAGTATTTT
>TRBJ2-3|TRBD2|-|TRBV5-1
CASTVAGGDTQYF
TGCGCCAGCACCGTAGCGGGGGGAGATACGCAGTATTTT
>TRBJ2-6|-|few|TRBV5-1
CASSFGRGVSGANVLTF
TGCGCCAGCAGCTTTGGCAGGGGGGTCTCTGGGGCCAACGTCCTGACTTTC
>TRBJ2-1|-|-|TRBV7-8
CASSPQTEIGEQFF
TGTGCCAGCAGCCCACAGACCGAGATTGGTGAGCAGTTCTTC
>TRBJ2-1|-|-|TRBV29-1
CSVPSGGKYNEQFF
TGCAGCGTTCCGAGTGGGGGCAAATACAATGAGCAGTTCTTC
>TRBJ2-7|-|-|TRBV20-1
CSARGDSGSYEQYF
TGCAGTGCTAGAGGGGACTCGGGATCCTACGAGCAGTACTTC
>TRBJ2-3|-|-|TRBV4-2
CASRDTGTDTQYF
TGTGCCAGCAGGGACACCGGCACAGATACGCAGTATTTT
>TRBJ2-5|TRBD2|many|TRBV29-1
CSVVWGLAFEETQYF
TGCAGCGTTGTATGGGGACTAGCTTTCGAAGAGACCCAGTACTTC
>TRBJ1-6|-|few|TRBV5-1
CASSPGDIDNSPLHF
TGCGCCAGCAGCCCTGGGGACATAGATAATTCACCCCTCCACTTT
>TRBJ2-3|TRBD2|-|TRBV5-1
CASLKGLAGLDTQYF
TGCGCCTCCCTGAAAGGGCTAGCGGGCTTAGATACGCAGTATTTT
>TRBJ2-7|TRBD1|-|TRBV11-2
CASSPGTGGFHEQYF
TGTGCCAGCAGCCCTGGGACAGGGGGCTTCCACGAGCAGTACTTC
>TRBJ2-7|-|-|TRBV5-1
CASSNRESPIYEQYF
TGCGCCAGCAGCAACAGGGAGAGCCCCATATACGAGCAGTACTTC
>TRBJ2-7|-|-|TRBV7-9
CASAWSGSSYEQYF
TGTGCCAGCGCCTGGTCCGGCAGCTCCTACGAGCAGTACTTC
>TRBJ1-6|TRBD1|few|TRBV6-5
CASSYSGTGDSPLHF
TGTGCCAGCAGTTACTCGGGGACAGGGGATTCACCCCTCCACTTT
>TRBJ1-2|-|-|TRBV12-3/TRBV12-4
CASSLRQHYGYTF
TGTGCCAGCAGTTTGAGACAGCACTATGGCTACACCTTC
>TRBJ2-5|TRBD1|-|TRBV24-1
CATSEDRGWETQYF
TGTGCCACGAGCGAGGACAGGGGATGGGAGACCCAGTACTTC